A single sample gave rise to the 30 T cell receptor beta chains below, sequenced in a study of cytotoxic CD8 clonotypes in ibrutinib-treated CLL. The assay was immunoSEQ multiplex PCR, and TCRdb's table has in-frame clones only and misses some. The profile shows around 160,000 clones, about 88% of them singletons. The sample was PBMCs, taken at disease progression, from a patient treated with ibrutinib. These receptors originate from a human donor with chronic lymphocytic leukemia.

The J gene is TRBJ1-1, the V gene TRBV5-4, with D tentatively TRBD1 (6 bases). Trimming left V 4 bases short and J 0 bases short, with 10 bases between. CDR1 and CDR2 (germline): SGHNT, YYREEE (reference sequence). There are 14 residues in the CDR3. DNA of the CDR3: TGTGCCAGCAGCCTGCAGGGGATGAACACTGAAGCTTTCTTT. It encodes CASSLQGMNTEAFF.

The CDR3: CAIKAGTSGSNEQFF. The CDR3 nucleotides read TGTGCCATCAAGGCCGGGACTAGCGGGTCTAATGAGCAGTTCTTC. The V gene is TRBV10-3, the J gene TRBJ2-1; TRBD2 matches 12 bases. The CDR3 spans 15 residues. J lost 7 bases, V lost 7 bases, and 8 bases had no gene match. The V gene's germline CDR1 is ENHRY and CDR2 SYGVKD.

CDR3 region: CASRITGGTEAFF. CDR3 DNA: TGTGCCAGCAGAATTACAGGGGGCACTGAAGCTTTCTTT. The chain uses TRBV7-2 and TRBJ1-1; 8 nucleotides align to TRBD1. The CDR3 has 13 residues. J gave up 4 bases and V 6 bases, and 4 bases lay outside the gene matches. Germline CDR1 SGHTA, CDR2 FQGNSA.

The rearrangement uses TRBV18 and TRBJ2-1; the match to TRBD2 covers 10 bases. This CDR3 comprises 17 residues. J gave up 0 bases and V 3 bases, and 5 bases lay outside the gene matches. The germline V gene has CDR1 KGHSH and CDR2 LQKENI. The CDR3 loop reads CASSPPLAGGSYNEQFF. CDR3 DNA: TGTGCCAGCTCACCTCCCTTAGCGGGAGGCTCCTACAATGAGCAGTTCTTC.

This chain uses TRBV7-9 with TRBJ2-2, with no clear D. The CDR3 extends over 14 amino acids. Trimming pared 0 bases from V and 7 bases from J, leaving 9 bases between. The V gene's germline CDR1 is SEHNR and CDR2 FQNEAQ (reference sequence). This CDR3 reads CASSLARVVGELFF. The CDR3, as DNA: TGTGCCAGCAGCTTAGCGCGCGTGGTCGGGGAGCTGTTTTTT.

Only a few counts were recorded for this clone. The chain carries TRBV7-3 and TRBJ1-1, with no clear D. V gave up 2 bases and J gave up 1 base, with 5 bases separating them. Germline V CDR1 and CDR2: SGHTA, FQGTGA. The CDR3 has 13 amino acids. The CDR3 DNA sequence: TGTGCCAGCAGCTTATACGCGAACACTGAAGCTTTCTTT. As protein: CASSLYANTEAFF. Filled out from reference TRBV7-3 and TRBJ1-1, the complete variable domain reads GAGVSQTPSNKVTEKGKYVELRCDPISGHTALYWYRQSLGQGPEFLIYFQGTGAADDSGLPNDRFFAVRPEGSVSTLKIQRTERGDSAVYLCASSLYANTEAFFGQGTRLTVV.

The rearrangement links TRBV29-1 to TRBJ2-1; TRBD1 is a possible D gene (5 bases). This CDR3 has 10 amino acids. Trimming shortened V by 3 bases and J by 10 bases, and 7 bases separated the two germline ends. Germline loops: CDR1 SQVTM, CDR2 ANQGSEA. DNA of the CDR3: TGCAGCGTTGATAGGGGCGAGCAGTTCTTC. Protein product: CSVDRGEQFF.

This clone occurred once. The rearrangement links TRBV11-2 to TRBJ2-7; the D call may be TRBD1 or TRBD2 (5 bases each). This CDR3 spans 13 amino acids. Looked up from germline, CDR1 is SGHAT and CDR2 is FQNNGV. The germline V and J ends were trimmed by 4 bases and 3 bases, with 10 bases remaining between them. CDR3 amino acids: CASSWGMFYEQYF. CDR3 nucleotides: TGTGCCAGCAGCTGGGGGATGTTCTACGAGCAGTACTTC.

V is TRBV11-3 and J is TRBJ1-1; D gene unclear. Trimming removed 1 base from V and 5 bases from J, with 11 bases in between. Germline V gene sequence: CDR1 SGHNT, CDR2 YENEEA. The CDR3 consists of 14 residues. The CDR3 is CASSLALTGTEAFF. The CDR3 DNA reads as TGTGCCAGCAGCTTAGCTCTCACGGGAACTGAAGCTTTCTTT.

The J gene is TRBJ2-3, the V gene TRBV4-1; 8 positions agree with TRBD2. The V gene end was trimmed by 0 bases and the J gene end by 6 bases; junction bases not matched to a gene: 11. Germline V CDR1 and CDR2: MGHRA, YSYEKL. This CDR3 has 17 amino acids. The CDR3 nucleotides are TGCGCCAGCAGCCAAGATCAACGGACTAGCCCGCGGGATACGCAGTATTTT. Translated, it gives CASSQDQRTSPRDTQYF.

The CDR3 here is CAISDPGTSGNTIYF. CDR3 nucleotides: TGTGCCATCAGTGACCCAGGGACCTCTGGAAACACCATATATTTT. V and J are TRBV10-3 and TRBJ1-3; possible D gene TRBD1, 5 bases. Trimming removed 3 bases from V and 0 bases from J, with 9 bases in between. Germline values: CDR1 ENHRY, CDR2 SYGVKD. The CDR3 runs 15 residues.

J is TRBJ1-4 and V is TRBV7-9; D is ambiguous. The germline V gene encodes CDR1 SEHNR and CDR2 FQNEAQ (reference sequence). This CDR3 has 12 residues. The CDR3 nucleotides read TGTGGTGTGAGTAGGGCTAATGAAAAACTGTTTTTT. Protein product: CGVSRANEKLFF.

The chain has TRBV15 and TRBJ2-7, with 9 bases identical to TRBD2. V lost 2 bases, J lost 1 base, and 6 bases stayed unmatched. CDR3 length: 16 residues. Germline lookup yields CDR1 LNHNV and CDR2 YYDKDF (reference sequence). The CDR3, as DNA: TGTGCCACCAGCAGACCGGGGACTAGCAGATCCTACGAGCAGTACTTC. Its translation: CATSRPGTSRSYEQYF.

The V gene is TRBV15, the J gene TRBJ2-1; D remains ambiguous. In germline, CDR1 is LNHNV, CDR2 YYDKDF (reference sequence). The CDR3 runs to 13 residues. V shed 1 base and J shed 5 bases, with 6 bases lying between them. The CDR3: CATSRGQNNEQFF. CDR3 sequence (DNA): TGTGCCACCAGCAGAGGTCAGAACAATGAGCAGTTCTTC. The variable domain in full, completed from reference TRBV15 and TRBJ2-1, reads DAMVIQNPRYQVTQFGKPVTLSCSQTLNHNVMYWYQQKSSQAPKLLFHYYDKDFNNEADTPDNFQSRRPNTSFCFLDIRSPGLGDTAMYLCATSRGQNNEQFFGPGTRLTVL.

The chain combines TRBV27 with TRBJ1-2; D call uncertain. The V gene lost 8 bases and the J gene lost 4 bases, with 8 bases spanning the gap. The germline CDR1 and CDR2 sequences are MNHEY and SMNVEV (reference sequence). This CDR3 is 11 amino acids long. The CDR3 region is CASGRSYGYTF. The CDR3 coding sequence is TGTGCCAGCGGGAGGAGCTATGGCTACACCTTC.

The genes are TRBV9 and TRBJ2-5; D is perhaps TRBD2 (6 bases). Germline V lookup: CDR1 SGDLS, CDR2 YYNGEE. V was shortened by 0 bases and J by 0 bases, with 12 bases between the two germline ends. This CDR3 comprises 16 residues. The CDR3 reads CASSVDPAGYQETQYF. The CDR3 nucleotides read TGTGCCAGCAGCGTAGACCCAGCGGGTTACCAAGAGACCCAGTACTTC.

The chain links TRBV2 to TRBJ2-7, with D hard to call. The CDR3 has 11 amino acids. V lost 4 bases and J 7 bases, leaving 8 bases between the germline ends. Germline lookup yields CDR1 SNHLY and CDR2 FYNNEI. CDR3 amino acids: CASSVSLEQYF. The CDR3, as DNA: TGTGCCAGCAGTGTCTCATTGGAGCAGTACTTC.

This rearrangement joins TRBV5-6 to TRBJ2-5; no clear D. The V end was cut by 1 base, the J end by 1 base, with 8 bases between. This CDR3 spans 14 amino acids. Germline CDR1 and CDR2: SGHDT and YYEEEE. The chain's CDR3 is CASSLMGSQETQYF. In DNA, the CDR3 is TGTGCCAGCAGCTTGATGGGCAGCCAAGAGACCCAGTACTTC.

The genes are TRBV5-1 and TRBJ2-3; TRBD2 agrees at 9 bases. Germline CDR1 is SGHRS and CDR2 is YFSETQ. V gave up 2 bases and J gave up 2 bases; unmatched junction bases: 6. The CDR3 extends over 16 amino acids. The CDR3 reads CASSLTLAGLTDTQYF. For the CDR3, the DNA is TGCGCCAGCAGCTTAACGCTAGCGGGACTCACAGATACGCAGTATTTT.

V usage is TRBV5-6 and J usage is TRBJ2-2; 12 positions agree with TRBD1. CDR3 length: 15 amino acids. Trimming removed 3 bases from V and 6 bases from J; junction bases left unmatched: 3. Germline V gives CDR1 SGHDT, CDR2 YYEEEE. The CDR3 DNA sequence: TGTGCCAGCAGCTCCGGGACAGGGGGCTCCGGGGAGCTGTTTTTT. It specifies CASSSGTGGSGELFF.

The chain couples TRBV30 to TRBJ2-1, with 10 positions matching TRBD2. CDR1 GTSNPN and CDR2 SVGIG come from the germline V gene (reference sequence). V trimming: 1 base; J trimming: 5 bases; junction bases outside the gene matches: 5. CDR3 length: 15 residues. CDR3 protein: CAWSAGTSVHNEQFF. The DNA of the CDR3 is TGTGCCTGGAGTGCCGGGACTAGCGTTCACAATGAGCAGTTCTTC.

The chain has TRBV9 and TRBJ1-3; possible D gene TRBD1, 5 bases. The germline CDR1 and CDR2 sequences are SGDLS and YYNGEE. V lost 0 bases and J 4 bases, leaving 14 bases between the germline ends. The CDR3 consists of 16 residues. The CDR3 sequence: CASSVDAGLDGNTIYF. The CDR3 DNA sequence: TGTGCCAGCAGCGTAGATGCAGGGCTGGACGGAAACACCATATATTTT.

This chain uses TRBV6-1 with TRBJ1-1, with D perhaps matching TRBD1 (6 bases). The CDR3 loop spans 14 amino acids. Germline loops: CDR1 MNHNS, CDR2 SASEGT. The V and J ends lost 1 base and 7 bases respectively, with 13 bases between them. The CDR3 DNA sequence: TGTGCCAGCAGTGAAGAGGCACAGGGTCTTGAAGCTTTCTTT. Protein product: CASSEEAQGLEAFF.

V gene TRBV5-1 combines with J gene TRBJ1-1; possible D gene TRBD1, 5 bases. Per germline, CDR1 SGHRS and CDR2 YFSETQ. Trimming pared 1 base from V and 1 base from J, leaving 11 bases between. This CDR3 region has 15 residues. CDR3 sequence (DNA): TGCGCCAGCAGCTTGCAGGGAGTCGGGAACACTGAAGCTTTCTTT. This codes for CASSLQGVGNTEAFF.

CDR3 in amino acids: CASSRTGGLNTEAFF. In DNA, the CDR3 is TGTGCCAGCAGTCGGACAGGGGGCCTGAACACTGAAGCTTTCTTT. The chain is built from TRBV13 and TRBJ1-1; 11 positions match TRBD1. This CDR3 has 15 residues. V was pared by 6 bases and J by 0 bases, with 3 bases of the junction left unmatched. The germline CDR1 and CDR2 sequences are PRHDT and FYEKMQ (reference sequence).

This sequence joins TRBV10-3 and TRBJ2-5, with TRBD1 identical over 7 bases. Germline V gene data show CDR1 as ENHRY and CDR2 as SYGVKD. The CDR3 has 19 amino acids. V was clipped by 0 bases and J by 0 bases; unmatched bases: 13. CDR3 region: CAISESLAPRGYNQETQYF. CDR3 in DNA: TGTGCCATCAGTGAGTCATTAGCTCCCAGGGGGTATAACCAAGAGACCCAGTACTTC.

This clone came up once. The V call is TRBV11-2, the J call TRBJ2-3; D is undetermined. The V gene lost 1 base and the J gene lost 8 bases, with 10 bases spanning the gap. Per the germline V gene, CDR1 is SGHAT and CDR2 is FQNNGV. The length of the CDR3 is 13 residues. The CDR3 DNA sequence: TGTGCCAGCAGCTTAGTTGGGTGGGGTACGCAGTATTTT. Residues: CASSLVGWGTQYF.

The chain combines TRBV6-5 with TRBJ1-1; the D is unclear. The germline V gene has CDR1 MNHEY and CDR2 SVGAGI. This CDR3 contains 16 residues. Trimming removed 0 bases from V and 5 bases from J, with 16 bases in between. CDR3 nucleotides: TGTGCCAGCAGTTACTCTTCTGGCAGATCTGGAACTGAAGCTTTCTTT. Amino acids: CASSYSSGRSGTEAFF.

The chain carries TRBV30 and TRBJ2-7; TRBD2 aligns across 8 bases. Looked up from germline, CDR1 is GTSNPN and CDR2 is SVGIG (reference sequence). CDR3 size: 13 residues. J gave up 3 bases and V 3 bases, and 4 bases lay outside the gene matches. The CDR3 reads CAWSGGVDYEQYF. In nucleotides, the CDR3 is TGTGCCTGGAGCGGGGGGGTCGACTACGAGCAGTACTTC.

The V and J genes are TRBV4-3 and TRBJ1-2, with a possible D match to TRBD1 (6 bases). V was clipped by 4 bases and J by 0 bases, with 12 bases between them. The CDR3 totals 15 residues. Germline V lookup: CDR1 LGHNA, CDR2 YSLEER. The CDR3: CASSPGEGANYGYTF. CDR3 DNA: TGCGCCAGCAGCCCAGGGGAGGGAGCTAACTATGGCTACACCTTC.